This T cell receptor (beta chain) appears in the sequencing data of a study of technical replicates of blood from several donors. Using immunoSEQ multiplex PCR, the repertoire was profiled, and TCRdb retains in-frame clones only, with some absent. The sample comprises 76,000 or so clones, around 85% of which are singletons, and 4.8% rests with the top ten. The ends lost 7 bases at V and 3 bases at J; junction bases unmatched: 4. The germline CDR1 and CDR2 sequences are SQVTM and ANQGSEA. This CDR3 has 13 amino acids. Sequences were obtained from PBMCs. This chain links TRBV29-1 with TRBJ2-7; TRBD2 aligns across 12 bases. The sequence derives from a human donor in good health. Some clones in this sample may be carry-over from other donors' samples. For the CDR3, the DNA is TGCAGCGCAAGGGGACTAGCGGGCTACGAGCAGTACTTC. It is translated as CSARGLAGYEQYF.